The sequence of this TCR beta chain was determined in a study of cytomegalovirus exposure and HLA in healthy donors. Whole-study context: Out of roughly 170 million T cells, an earlier analysis found some 120 million unique TCR beta sequences in total.

The CDR3 runs 15 residues. V was clipped by 4 bases and J by 0 bases, with 12 bases between them. Germline V gives CDR1 SGHAT, CDR2 FQNNGV. PCR involved 60 Vbeta and 13 Jbeta primers. Clones were sequenced by immunoSEQ multiplex PCR, and TCRdb holds only the in-frame ones, with some missing. Among around 200,000 clones listed, over 65% were seen once. Study-wide results and caveats: When analyzed later, the rates of TCR association showed variation by HLA locus, with DRB1 the most and HLA-C the fewest. Immune exposure information comprised only CMV serostatus. The study listed 150 to 200 cytomegalovirus-associated TCR beta chains.

Of note for this clone: The antigen remains unidentified.

This chain connects TRBV11-2 to TRBJ1-1; no definite D call. The TCR comes from a woman in her fifties or sixties in good health and CMV-seropositive. The sequenced material came from PBMCs. CDR3 sequence (DNA): TGTGCCAGCAGCTCCCGTGGAGTCCTGAACACTGAAGCTTTCTTT. Its translation is CASSSRGVLNTEAFF.